The 29 T cell receptor beta chains below come from one sample, sequenced in a study of naive and memory T cell subsets. Study-level points and caveats: Especially in CD8 cells, naive repertoires contained a few larger clonotypes, possibly CD45RA-re-expressing memory cells.

Two oligonucleotides, mixed equimolar, formed the beta constant-region primer covering TRBC1 and TRBC2. Nested alpha and beta constant-region primers with the SP2 primer drove four PCR rounds on ligated cDNA. TCRdb recomputed calls from the UMI-ligation and nested PCR reads with MiXCR, one row per CDR3 protein. The sample has 99,000 or so distinct CDR3 sequences; about 14% are singletons. These receptors' targets are unknown. Sequencing used naive CD8+ T cells from blood. All receptors come from a human donor in good health.

This clonotype was counted at least ten times. The chain recombines TRBV2 with TRBJ1-1; D gene unclear. With 10 bases removed from V and 6 bases from J, the gap between germline ends came to 18 bases. The CDR3 loop spans 13 amino acids. Germline CDR1 is SNHLY and CDR2 is FYNNEI. The CDR3, as DNA: TGTGCCACCGAACCGCCGGGAAACCCTGAAGCTTTCTTT. It specifies CATEPPGNPEAFF.

This clonotype was counted between two and nine times. The chain carries TRBV12-3 or TRBV12-4 and TRBJ1-1; D might be TRBD1 (5 bases). The CDR3 runs to 17 residues. V shed 3 bases and J shed 0 bases, with 17 bases lying between them. The DNA for the CDR3 is TGTGCCAGCAGTTTTTTTGGGGGTAGGGAGATGAACACTGAAGCTTTCTTT. It specifies CASSFFGGREMNTEAFF.

This sequence joins TRBV11-2 and TRBJ1-1, with D maybe TRBD1 (5 bases). This CDR3 contains 13 residues. The germline CDR1 and CDR2 sequences are SGHAT and FQNNGV. V was trimmed by 5 bases and J by 6 bases, leaving 13 bases between them. CDR3 in amino acids: CASSEGRGAEAFF. The CDR3 nucleotides are TGTGCCAGCAGCGAGGGACGGGGCGCTGAAGCTTTCTTT.

The chain combines TRBV9 with TRBJ1-2, with a tentative D call TRBD1 (6 bases). The V end was cut by 6 bases, the J end by 4 bases, with 19 bases between. CDR1 is SGDLS and CDR2 is YYNGEE in the germline V gene. This CDR3 comprises 15 residues. CDR3 amino acids: CASTPGEGHFYGYTF. In DNA form, the CDR3 reads TGTGCCAGCACCCCAGGGGAGGGCCACTTCTATGGCTACACCTTC.

This clonotype was picked up many times. The rearrangement links TRBV5-8 to TRBJ2-5; D perhaps matches TRBD1 (5 bases). This CDR3 has 16 residues. Looked up from germline, CDR1 is SGHTS and CDR2 is YDEGEE. Trimming shortened V by 2 bases and J by 1 base, and 15 bases separated the two germline ends. As DNA, the CDR3 is TGTGCCAGCAGCTTTCGACAGATAACCTTCCAAGAGACCCAGTACTTC. Residues: CASSFRQITFQETQYF.

In its sample, this clonotype was seen many times. The J gene is TRBJ2-1, the V gene TRBV28; 10 bases map to TRBD1. This CDR3 has 15 residues. Germline loops: CDR1 MDHEN, CDR2 SYDVKM. The junction had 11 bases not matched to a gene; V was cut back by 6 bases and J by 9 bases. The CDR3 bases are TGTGCCAGCAGCCCGGTGGGGACAGGGGTCTCTGAGCAGTTCTTC. This codes for CASSPVGTGVSEQFF.

Ten or more counts support this clonotype. The chain employs TRBV11-2 and TRBJ2-2, with D possibly matching TRBD2 (7 bases). This CDR3 is 17 amino acids long. Trimming removed 5 bases from V and 5 bases from J, with 21 bases in between. In germline, CDR1 is SGHAT, CDR2 FQNNGV. DNA of the CDR3: TGTGCCAGCAGCCACCACCCCGCGGGGGCGTGGACCGGGGAGCTGTTTTTT. Its protein product is CASSHHPAGAWTGELFF.

The chain employs TRBV28 and TRBJ2-1; TRBD1 matches 10 bases. Germline V gives CDR1 MDHEN, CDR2 SYDVKM. There are 16 residues in the CDR3. With V trimmed by 5 bases and J by 4 bases, 8 bases remained unmatched. The CDR3 reads CASSKTTGGEYNEQFF. CDR3 nucleotide sequence: TGTGCCAGCAGTAAGACGACAGGGGGCGAGTACAATGAGCAGTTCTTC. The variable domain in full, with the rest retrieved from reference TRBV28 and TRBJ2-1, is DVKVTQSSRYLVKRTGEKVFLECVQDMDHENMFWYRQDPGLGLRLIYFSYDVKMKEKGDIPEGYSVSREKKERFSLILESASTNQTSMYLCASSKTTGGEYNEQFFGPGTRLTVL.

This clonotype was counted only a few times. The chain employs TRBV6-2 or TRBV6-3 and TRBJ2-1; D is undetermined. CDR3 size: 13 residues. The germline CDR1 and CDR2 sequences are MNHEY and SVGEGT. The germline V and J ends were trimmed by 3 bases and 3 bases, with 6 bases remaining between them. The CDR3 nucleotides are TGTGCCAGCAGTTATAGTTTCTACAATGAGCAGTTCTTC. It encodes CASSYSFYNEQFF.

This clonotype was found a few times. V gene TRBV7-9 combines with J gene TRBJ2-1; D not resolved. CDR1 and CDR2 from the germline V gene are SEHNR and FQNEAQ (reference sequence). V lost 3 bases to trimming and J lost 4 bases, with 7 bases between them. The CDR3 has 13 amino acids. CDR3 loop: CASSFTEYNEQFF. CDR3 sequence (DNA): TGTGCCAGCAGCTTTACAGAGTACAATGAGCAGTTCTTC.

This clonotype appeared many times. The V and J genes are TRBV4-3 and TRBJ2-1; no definite D call. V dropped 1 base and J dropped 8 bases, with 12 bases sitting between them. Germline values: CDR1 LGHNA, CDR2 YSLEER. The CDR3 loop spans 14 amino acids. CDR3 region: CASSQVGRSHEQFF. The CDR3 bases are TGCGCCAGCAGCCAAGTGGGTAGGAGCCATGAGCAGTTCTTC.

This clonotype has more than one count but fewer than ten. The gene calls are TRBV7-6 and TRBJ1-6; a weak D match, TRBD1 (5 bases). Trimming removed 3 bases at V and 10 bases at J, with 13 bases between. CDR1 and CDR2 from the germline V gene are SGHVS and FNYEAQ. This CDR3 is 14 amino acids long. The CDR3 spells CASSFIGARSPLHF. In DNA, the CDR3 is TGTGCCAGCAGCTTTATAGGGGCTCGGTCACCCCTCCACTTT.

This clonotype has just a few counts. The V gene is TRBV4-3, the J gene TRBJ1-3, with D unresolved. The germline V gene encodes CDR1 LGHNA and CDR2 YSLEER. Trimming pared 1 base from V and 2 bases from J, leaving 9 bases between. The CDR3 is 15 residues long. CDR3 loop: CASSQVWQTGNTIYF. The DNA for the CDR3 is TGCGCCAGCAGCCAAGTGTGGCAGACTGGAAACACCATATATTTT.

This chain connects TRBV5-6 to TRBJ1-1; tentatively, D is TRBD1 (6 bases). This CDR3 is built from 13 residues. CDR1 SGHDT and CDR2 YYEEEE come from the germline V gene. Trimming removed 0 bases from V and 8 bases from J, with 11 bases in between. CDR3 region: CASSLGAGTEAFF. The CDR3 DNA sequence: TGTGCCAGCAGCTTGGGGGCCGGGACAGAAGCTTTCTTT. Full variable domain (outside the CDR3, taken from reference TRBV5-6 and TRBJ1-1): DAGVTQSPTHLIKTRGQQVTLRCSPKSGHDTVSWYQQALGQGPQFIFQYYEEEERQRGNFPDRFSGHQFPNYSSELNVNALLLGDSALYLCASSLGAGTEAFFGQGTRLTVV.

The rearrangement uses TRBV13 and TRBJ2-5; no clear D gene. The CDR3 covers 13 residues. The V end lost 2 bases, the J end lost 5 bases, and 9 bases lay between the germline ends. Germline V gives CDR1 PRHDT, CDR2 FYEKMQ (reference sequence). This CDR3 is CASSLQQSETQYF. CDR3 sequence (DNA): TGTGCCAGCAGCTTACAACAAAGTGAGACCCAGTACTTC.

The genes are TRBV3-1 and TRBJ2-7; 11 nucleotides align to TRBD2. This CDR3 comprises 15 residues. CDR1 LGHDT and CDR2 YNNKEL come from the germline V gene (reference sequence). V shed 4 bases and J 0 bases; nucleotides not matched to a gene: 2. The CDR3 here is CASSPGTSGSYEQYF. CDR3 coding DNA: TGTGCCAGCAGCCCCGGGACTAGCGGCTCCTACGAGCAGTACTTC.

This clonotype turned up a few times. The chain joins TRBV7-6 to TRBJ2-1; TRBD2 aligns across 12 bases. This CDR3 region has 18 residues. Germline V CDR1 and CDR2: SGHVS, FNYEAQ. V lost 5 bases to trimming and J lost 6 bases; unmatched junction nucleotides: 14. DNA of the CDR3: TGTGCCAGCAGCCCCTATCTGGCCGGGGGACTAGCGGGCAATGAGCAGTTCTTC. Its protein is CASSPYLAGGLAGNEQFF. Using reference TRBV7-6 and TRBJ2-1 for the parts outside the CDR3, the full variable domain is GAGVSQSPRYKVTKRGQDVALRCDPISGHVSLYWYRQALGQGPEFLTYFNYEAQQDKSGLPNDRFSAERPEGSISTLTIQRTEQRDSAMYRCASSPYLAGGLAGNEQFFGPGTRLTVL.

The gene calls are TRBV19 and TRBJ2-7; a possible D gene is TRBD1 (5 bases). V was clipped by 10 bases and J by 7 bases, with 26 bases between them. This CDR3 comprises 15 residues. Germline CDR1 LNHDA, CDR2 SQIVND (reference sequence). CDR3 sequence (DNA): TGTGCCACCTCTCTCGACAGTGGCTCCACGTCGGAGCAGTACTTC. It translates to CATSLDSGSTSEQYF.

This clonotype was detected many times. The V gene is TRBV30, the J gene TRBJ2-7; D might be TRBD2 (5 bases). Trimming shortened V by 2 bases and J by 7 bases, and 9 bases separated the two germline ends. Germline V gives CDR1 GTSNPN, CDR2 SVGIG (reference sequence). The CDR3 consists of 11 residues. CDR3 loop: CAWSSRGEQYF. CDR3 in DNA: TGTGCCTGGAGTTCAAGAGGGGAGCAGTACTTC.

The chain carries TRBV7-8 and TRBJ1-6; 7 bases align to TRBD1. CDR3 length: 16 amino acids. Germline values: CDR1 SGHVS, CDR2 FQNEAQ. V shed 5 bases and J 0 bases; nucleotides not matched to a gene: 4. The CDR3 sequence: CASSIRGSSYNSPLHF. The CDR3, as DNA: TGTGCCAGCAGCATCAGGGGGAGCTCCTATAATTCACCCCTCCACTTT.

The CDR3 here is CASSSNGRRGGGDTQYF. The DNA for the CDR3 is TGTGCCAGCAGCTCGAACGGCCGCAGGGGAGGGGGGGATACGCAGTATTTT. The genes are TRBV12-1 and TRBJ2-3; the table's D call TRBD2 went unverified against the DNA. TRBV12-1 is a pseudogene. This CDR3 has 17 residues.

This clonotype was found many times. The chain couples TRBV4-3 to TRBJ1-2, with D hard to call. CDR3 length: 15 residues. Germline V gene sequence: CDR1 LGHNA, CDR2 YSLEER. V was shortened by 0 bases and J by 3 bases, with 11 bases between the two germline ends. The CDR3 coding sequence is TGCGCCAGCAGCCAAGACTCCGACCAATACTATGGCTACACCTTC. This codes for CASSQDSDQYYGYTF.

The sample holds many counts of this clonotype. The CDR3 DNA reads as TGTGCCAGCAGCCCTCCCGGGACAGGGGTTGGAGAGACCCAGTACTTC. Encoded protein: CASSPPGTGVGETQYF. The rearrangement uses TRBV4-2 and TRBJ2-5, with TRBD1 matching over 10 bases. Germline V gene lookup returns CDR1 LGHNA and CDR2 YNFKEQ. Unmatched junction bases numbered 9, after V lost 4 bases and J lost 4 bases. The CDR3 extends over 16 amino acids.

This clonotype has a count of ten or more. V is TRBV5-6 and J is TRBJ2-3, with TRBD2 as a possible D gene (5 bases). Trimming pared 0 bases from V and 5 bases from J, leaving 16 bases between. The CDR3 totals 16 residues. Germline V gives CDR1 SGHDT, CDR2 YYEEEE. CDR3 amino acids: CASSLEHSGYVDTQYF. The CDR3 DNA is TGTGCCAGCAGCTTGGAGCACTCGGGATACGTAGATACGCAGTATTTT. Drawing the rest from reference TRBV5-6 and TRBJ2-3, the complete variable domain is DAGVTQSPTHLIKTRGQQVTLRCSPKSGHDTVSWYQQALGQGPQFIFQYYEEEERQRGNFPDRFSGHQFPNYSSELNVNALLLGDSALYLCASSLEHSGYVDTQYFGPGTRLTVL.

The chain combines TRBV21-1 with TRBJ2-4; TRBD1, the D gene given by the table, was not confirmed from the DNA. TRBV21-1 is given as a pseudogene. The CDR3 extends over 17 amino acids. Written as DNA, the CDR3 is TGTGCCAGCAGCAAAGTTGGGGGGGGCCGGGCCAAAAACATTCAGTACTTC. Translated, it gives CASSKVGGGRAKNIQYF.

This clonotype was seen only a few times. CDR3 sequence (DNA): TGTGCCAGCAGTTCTTGGACTAGCGAGTCCTACGAGCAGTACTTC. This encodes CASSSWTSESYEQYF. V is TRBV27 and J is TRBJ2-7; 9 nucleotides line up with TRBD2. V dropped 4 bases and J dropped 1; count of bases not matched to a gene: 5. Germline V lookup: CDR1 MNHEY, CDR2 SMNVEV (reference sequence). The CDR3 contains 15 residues.

Of note for this clonotype: A junction boundary mismatches the germline segment, possibly from a read error. The CDR3 DNA reads TGTGCCAGCAGCTTGTTGGGGACTGCTTCCTTCGAGCAGTACTTC. Amino acids: CASSLLGTASFEQYF. The V gene is TRBV5-6, the J gene TRBJ2-7; tentative D call: TRBD2 (6 bases). The CDR3 has 15 amino acids. The V gene's germline CDR1 is SGHDT and CDR2 YYEEEE.

The chain has TRBV19 and TRBJ2-2, with D perhaps TRBD2 (5 bases). The ends were cut back, 0 bases at V and 1 base at J, with 6 bases in the middle. The CDR3 has 15 residues. The V gene's germline CDR1 is LNHDA and CDR2 SQIVND (reference sequence). The CDR3 spells CASSIEGRNTGELFF. CDR3 bases: TGTGCCAGTAGTATAGAGGGGAGGAACACCGGGGAGCTGTTTTTT.

The chain links TRBV9 to TRBJ2-7; D may be TRBD1 (5 bases). There are 15 residues in the CDR3. The germline V gene encodes CDR1 SGDLS and CDR2 YYNGEE. Trimming removed 3 bases at V and 3 bases at J, with 16 bases between. The CDR3: CASSAALGVSYEQYF. CDR3 DNA sequence: TGTGCCAGCAGCGCGGCTCTAGGGGTGAGCTACGAGCAGTACTTC. The whole variable domain, filled in from reference TRBV9 and TRBJ2-7, reads DSGVTQTPKHLITATGQRVTLRCSPRSGDLSVYWYQQSLDQGLQFLIQYYNGEERAKGNILERFSAQQFPDLHSELNLSSLELGDSALYFCASSAALGVSYEQYFGPGTRLTVT.